One sample yielded the 23 T cell receptor beta chains listed below, sequenced in a study of blood T cell repertoires in COVID-19. Measured with immunoSEQ multiplex PCR; TCRdb has only the in-frame clones, and not every one. The table lists about 120,000 clones, more than 85% of them singletons. The sequencing input was peripheral blood. These receptors all stem from a human donor with acute or convalescent COVID-19. The donor label of this sample is uncertain.

CDR3 in amino acids: CASSKGSGGEKLFF. DNA for the CDR3: TGTGCCAGCAGCAAGGGATCGGGGGGAGAAAAACTGTTTTTT. V usage is TRBV7-2 and J usage is TRBJ1-4, with a tentative D call TRBD1 (5 bases). The CDR3 is 14 residues long. Looked up from germline, CDR1 is SGHTA and CDR2 is FQGNSA. Trimming pared 5 bases from V and 8 bases from J, leaving 15 bases between.

The genes are TRBV2 and TRBJ1-5; no definite D call. This CDR3 has 13 amino acids. V was trimmed by 1 base and J by 6 bases, leaving 7 bases between them. Germline loops: CDR1 SNHLY, CDR2 FYNNEI. The CDR3 region is CASSEERSQPQHF. As DNA, the CDR3 is TGTGCCAGCAGTGAAGAGCGAAGTCAGCCCCAGCATTTT. Using reference TRBV2 and TRBJ1-5 for the parts outside the CDR3, the full variable domain is EPEVTQTPSHQVTQMGQEVILRCVPISNHLYFYWYRQILGQKVEFLVSFYNNEISEKSEIFDDQFSVERPDGSNFTLKIRSTKLEDSAMYFCASSEERSQPQHFGDGTRLSIL.

CDR3 loop: CASSVLAGGPYEQFF. The CDR3 DNA reads TGTGCCAGCAGTGTCCTAGCGGGAGGGCCTTATGAGCAGTTCTTC. The gene calls are TRBV28 and TRBJ2-1; 12 nucleotides line up with TRBD2. J gave up 8 bases and V 5 bases, and 7 bases lay outside the gene matches. The CDR3 is 15 residues long. The germline V gene has CDR1 MDHEN and CDR2 SYDVKM.

This chain connects TRBV10-1 to TRBJ1-1; possible D gene TRBD1, 5 bases. V lost 7 bases and J 5 bases, leaving 14 bases between the germline ends. The germline gives CDR1 WNHNN, CDR2 SYGVQD (reference sequence). The CDR3 totals 13 residues. The CDR3 bases are TGCGCCAGCACTAGGGCAGGGAGGACTGAAGCTTTCTTT. Encoded protein: CASTRAGRTEAFF.

The chain recombines TRBV7-9 with TRBJ1-3; D may be TRBD1 (6 bases). With 3 bases removed from V and 6 bases from J, the gap between germline ends came to 15 bases. Germline V lookup: CDR1 SEHNR, CDR2 FQNEAQ (reference sequence). The CDR3 sequence is 15 residues long. The CDR3 protein is CASSFRQGFENTIYF. Here the CDR3 DNA reads TGTGCCAGCAGCTTTCGGCAGGGGTTTGAAAACACCATATATTTT. Using reference TRBV7-9 and TRBJ1-3 for the parts outside the CDR3, the full variable domain is DTGVSQNPRHKITKRGQNVTFRCDPISEHNRLYWYRQTLGQGPEFLTYFQNEAQLEKSRLLSDRFSAERPKGSFSTLEIQRTEQGDSAMYLCASSFRQGFENTIYFGEGSWLTVV.

The chain links TRBV6-5 to TRBJ2-1, with TRBD1 identical over 8 bases. This CDR3 comprises 15 residues. The germline V gene has CDR1 MNHEY and CDR2 SVGAGI. V trimming: 0 bases; J trimming: 8 bases; junction bases outside the gene matches: 6. In DNA, the CDR3 is TGTGCCAGCAGTTACTCGCAGGGGGCATTGTATGAGCAGTTCTTC. As protein: CASSYSQGALYEQFF.

This clone showed up just a few times. V usage is TRBV29-1 and J usage is TRBJ1-1; 8 bases line up with TRBD1. CDR3 length: 14 amino acids. Looked up from germline, CDR1 is SQVTM and CDR2 is ANQGSEA. V lost 3 bases and J lost 7; bases outside the gene matches: 10. CDR3 sequence: CSVDPLQGGYEAFF. DNA for the CDR3: TGCAGCGTTGACCCTCTACAGGGGGGGTATGAAGCTTTCTTT. The whole variable domain, filled in from reference TRBV29-1 and TRBJ1-1, reads SAVISQKPSRDICQRGTSLTIQCQVDSQVTMMFWYRQQPGQSLTLIATANQGSEATYESGFVIDKFPISRPNLTFSTLTVSNMSPEDSSIYLCSVDPLQGGYEAFFGQGTRLTVV.

The chain carries TRBV5-8 and TRBJ2-1; tentative D call: TRBD2 (5 bases). CDR3 length: 15 amino acids. Trimming shortened V by 1 base and J by 0 bases, and 8 bases separated the two germline ends. The V gene's germline CDR1 is SGHTS and CDR2 YDEGEE. CDR3 protein: CASSLRGSSYNEQFF. The CDR3 DNA follows: TGTGCCAGCAGCTTGCGTGGGAGCTCCTACAATGAGCAGTTCTTC.

This clone was seen a handful of times. This chain uses TRBV11-2 with TRBJ1-1; a weak D match, TRBD1 (6 bases). Between the trimmed V and J ends, which lost 6 bases and 4 bases, there was a span of 24 bases. CDR3 size: 17 residues. Germline CDR1 is SGHAT and CDR2 is FQNNGV. This CDR3 reads CASRPTRDTGLGTEAFF. As DNA, the CDR3 is TGTGCCAGCAGACCCACCCGGGACACGGGATTAGGCACTGAAGCTTTCTTT.

The gene calls are TRBV18 and TRBJ1-4; 7 bases match TRBD1. J gave up 5 bases and V 0 bases, and 3 bases lay outside the gene matches. In germline, CDR1 is KGHSH, CDR2 LQKENI. This CDR3 region has 15 residues. The CDR3 protein is CASSPPDRLNEKLFF. CDR3 nucleotide sequence: TGTGCCAGCTCACCACCGGACAGGTTAAATGAAAAACTGTTTTTT.

In its sample, this clone was seen once. V gene TRBV7-2 combines with J gene TRBJ1-4; possibly TRBD1 for D (6 bases). The germline V gene encodes CDR1 SGHTA and CDR2 FQGNSA. Trimming stripped 5 bases from V and 7 bases from J, with 14 bases between. This CDR3 comprises 14 residues. CDR3 residues: CASSPDRGGEKLFF. DNA of the CDR3: TGTGCCAGCAGCCCCGACAGAGGGGGTGAAAAACTGTTTTTT.

This clone showed up just a few times. The CDR3 reads CASSQSPGQGAEQYF. CDR3 coding DNA: TGTGCCAGCAGCCAATCCCCGGGACAGGGCGCAGAGCAGTACTTC. This chain connects TRBV16 to TRBJ2-7; 9 bases line up with TRBD1. CDR1 and CDR2 from the germline V gene are KGHSY and FQNENV. After removal of 0 bases from V and 7 bases from J, the junction contained 7 bases not matched to a gene. The CDR3 runs to 15 residues.

V usage is TRBV30 and J usage is TRBJ2-6; no reliable D call. V shed 2 bases and J shed 3 bases, with 11 bases lying between them. The CDR3 covers 15 residues. Germline values: CDR1 GTSNPN, CDR2 SVGIG (reference sequence). The chain's CDR3 is CAWSILRFGANVLTF. The CDR3 bases are TGTGCCTGGAGTATTCTGCGGTTTGGGGCCAACGTCCTGACTTTC. The full variable domain, rest sourced from reference TRBV30 and TRBJ2-6, is SQTIHQWPATLVQPVGSPLSLECTVEGTSNPNLYWYRQAAGRGLQLLFYSVGIGQISSEVPQNLSASRPQDRQFILSSKKLLLSDSGFYLCAWSILRFGANVLTFGAGSRLTVL.

The chain employs TRBV12-3 or TRBV12-4 and TRBJ1-5; 7 nucleotides align to TRBD1. The CDR3 is 13 amino acids. V gave up 6 bases and J gave up 4 bases; unmatched junction bases: 3. This CDR3 is CASSRTGNQPQHF. The CDR3 DNA sequence: TGTGCCAGCAGCCGGACAGGTAATCAGCCCCAGCATTTT.

This chain uses TRBV6-5 with TRBJ1-2, with D unresolved. Germline lookup yields CDR1 MNHEY and CDR2 SVGAGI. The ends were cut back, 6 bases at V and 7 bases at J, with 18 bases in the middle. This CDR3 contains 14 residues. The CDR3 reads CASSREGRTGGYTF. The CDR3 DNA is TGTGCCAGCAGCCGGGAGGGTCGCACTGGTGGCTACACCTTC.

The chain joins TRBV4-2 to TRBJ1-1; TRBD1 matches at 9 bases. Trimming took 1 base from V and 5 from J; bases not matched to a gene: 5. The CDR3 totals 15 residues. The germline CDR1 and CDR2 sequences are LGHNA and YNFKEQ. The CDR3: CASSQVGQGETEAFF. As DNA, the CDR3 is TGTGCCAGCAGCCAAGTGGGACAGGGCGAAACTGAAGCTTTCTTT.

This clone was observed once. This chain uses TRBV6-2 or TRBV6-3 with TRBJ1-1; D is unresolved. From germline, CDR1 is MNHEY and CDR2 SVGEGT. Trimming took off 4 bases at V and 5 bases at J, with 14 bases between the two ends. CDR3 length: 14 residues. DNA of the CDR3: TGTGCCAGCAGTTTTACGGGAAGAGGGACTGAAGCTTTCTTT. This gives the protein CASSFTGRGTEAFF.

The rearrangement joins TRBV19 to TRBJ2-4; maybe TRBD1 (6 bases). Trimming removed 5 bases at V and 5 bases at J, with 13 bases between. CDR3 size: 14 residues. Germline loops: CDR1 LNHDA, CDR2 SQIVND (reference sequence). CDR3: CASSLQGNQNIQYF. CDR3 bases: TGTGCCAGTAGTTTACAGGGTAACCAAAACATTCAGTACTTC.

This clone appeared a few times. The same CDR3 can be traced to other DNA sequences in this sample. The chain combines TRBV29-1 with TRBJ1-5, with D perhaps TRBD1 (6 bases). The germline V gene encodes CDR1 SQVTM and CDR2 ANQGSEA. The germline V and J ends were trimmed by 3 bases and 4 bases, with 13 bases remaining between them. The CDR3 runs to 14 residues. The CDR3 sequence: CSVEETGGNQPQHF. The CDR3 bases are TGCAGCGTTGAGGAGACAGGAGGTAATCAGCCCCAGCATTTT.

This chain links TRBV4-3 with TRBJ1-2, with 10 bases fitting TRBD1. From germline, CDR1 is LGHNA and CDR2 YSLEER. Losses at the gene ends were 4 bases for V and 10 bases for J; bases not matched to a gene: 9. The CDR3 spans 14 residues. Here the CDR3 reads CASSPLGTGAVYTF. The CDR3 DNA sequence: TGCGCCAGCAGCCCCCTGGGGACAGGGGCAGTCTACACCTTC.

This chain links TRBV7-2 with TRBJ2-7; D not resolved. This CDR3 spans 12 amino acids. The germline gives CDR1 SGHTA, CDR2 FQGNSA. V gave up 4 bases and J gave up 6 bases, with 10 bases separating them. The CDR3 loop is CASSSDRSEQYF. CDR3 bases: TGTGCCAGCAGCTCCGACCGGAGCGAGCAGTACTTC.

There are a few counts of this clone. The CDR3 here is CAISDPSNEKLFF. The CDR3 nucleotides are TGTGCCATCAGTGATCCCTCTAATGAAAAACTGTTTTTT. The chain recombines TRBV10-3 with TRBJ1-4; D is uncertain. In germline, CDR1 is ENHRY, CDR2 SYGVKD. Trimming removed 3 bases from V and 3 bases from J, with 5 bases in between. The CDR3 contains 13 residues.

The rearrangement uses TRBV7-9 and TRBJ1-2, with D tentatively TRBD1 (5 bases). Germline values: CDR1 SEHNR, CDR2 FQNEAQ (reference sequence). The V end was cut by 5 bases, the J end by 7 bases, with 11 bases between. This CDR3 is 12 amino acids long. The CDR3 spells CASSPRDSGYTF. The DNA of the CDR3 is TGTGCCAGCAGCCCCCGAGACAGTGGCTACACCTTC.